This T cell receptor (beta chain) was identified in a study of cytomegalovirus exposure and HLA in healthy donors. Across the study: It was reported in a later analysis that the 100 to 150 validation repertoires used the same platform as the approximately 620 first-cohort repertoires.

Of note for this clone: Its matching antigen is unknown.

The CDR3 is made up of 15 amino acids. CDR1 and CDR2 (germline): MNHEY, SVGAGI. V was pared by 1 base and J by 1 base, with 8 bases between. Study-wide results and limits: The study designated 150 or so TCR beta chains cytomegalovirus-associated.

Profiling relied on immunoSEQ multiplex PCR, and the TCRdb table lists in-frame clones only, not all of them. Among more than 300,000 clones, roughly 90% were seen once, and the ten largest hold under 0.95%. The sample consisted of PBMCs. V usage is TRBV6-5 and J usage is TRBJ1-3; weak D call: TRBD1 (5 bases). This receptor was taken from a woman aged 18-35 years in good health and CMV-seronegative. CDR3 sequence reads: CASSYYGGSGNTIYF. The CDR3 coding sequence is TGTGCCAGCAGTTACTACGGGGGATCTGGAAACACCATATATTTT.